This TCR beta chain is drawn from a study of blood T cell repertoires in COVID-19. Study in general: Whether acute or convalescent, the COVID-19 samples came from the United States, Italy and Spain. Nucleic acid was either cDNA or gDNA, and it came from T cells, B-cell-depleted T cells, or PBMCs.

Trimming cost V 2 bases and J 2 bases, with 15 bases left between them. The CDR3 has 16 residues. Germline values: CDR1 SGHDN, CDR2 FVKESK. Generated by immunoSEQ multiplex PCR, the TCRdb table keeps only in-frame clones and is missing some. Of 150,000 or so clones listed, roughly 84% are singletons. The sequence was collected from a man in his fifties or sixties who had recovered from COVID-19. The chain joins TRBV14 to TRBJ1-1; no definite D call. The sequenced material came from peripheral blood. CDR3 residues: CASSQFSGLVNTEAFF. CDR3 sequence (DNA): TGTGCCAGCAGCCAATTTTCAGGACTAGTCAACACTGAAGCTTTCTTT.